This TCR beta chain was observed in a study of T cell repertoires in cytomegalovirus infection. TCRdb called the reads again in MiXCR, with one record for every CDR3 protein. The data hold a few hundred thousand distinct CDR3 sequences, with under 45% observed a single time. The V and J ends lost 3 bases and 3 bases respectively, with 12 bases between them. The CDR3 length is 15 residues. Germline V gene sequence: CDR1 SGHVS, CDR2 FQNEAQ. At least ten counts were recorded for this clonotype. Its antigen is not known. This receptor was identified in a human donor in good health (CMV status not recorded). Some clones in this sample may be carry-over from other donors' samples. This chain uses TRBV7-8 with TRBJ1-5, with a tentative D call TRBD1 (6 bases). Material: cultured PBMCs, obtained from culture after CMV antigen stimulation. CDR3 amino acids: CASSFETGDNQPQHF. As DNA, the CDR3 is TGTGCCAGCAGCTTTGAGACAGGTGACAATCAGCCCCAGCATTTT.